This T cell receptor beta chain was identified during a study of CD8+ T cells in alopecia areata. Treatment described: oral pan-JAK inhibitor, 5-10 mg twice daily. RNA was extracted and reverse transcribed into cDNA as the sequencing template. The repertoire was sequenced with immunoSEQ multiplex PCR; TCRdb's copy has only in-frame clones and lacks some. The sample consists of under 150,000 clones, 56% of them appearing once. The starting material was CD4+ T cells sorted from blood, obtained at week 24, from a patient treated with tofacitinib. This TCR derives from a human donor with alopecia areata.

In DNA form, the CDR3 reads TGTGCCAGCAGCACCCAAACTTCCCAAAACATTCAGTACTTC. It specifies CASSTQTSQNIQYF. The rearrangement joins TRBV6-1 to TRBJ2-4, with no clear D. V lost 6 bases and J 5 bases, leaving 14 bases between the germline ends. Germline lookup yields CDR1 MNHNS and CDR2 SASEGT. The CDR3 sequence is 14 residues long.